The 12 T cell receptor beta chains given below trace back to one sample, sequenced in a study of beta chain features in type 1 diabetes. The sequenced template was cDNA made from the entire isolated RNA. Profiling relied on immunoSEQ multiplex PCR, and the TCRdb table lists in-frame clones only, not all of them. The table lists roughly 170,000 clones, 10% to 15% of them singletons. Specimen: central memory CD4+ T cells from blood. These receptors were collected from a young woman in good health.

This clone was picked up one time. This rearrangement joins TRBV2 to TRBJ1-1, with 7 bases that match TRBD1. Germline CDR1 and CDR2: SNHLY and FYNNEI. CDR3 length equals 18 residues. The V and J ends lost 6 bases and 0 bases, in that order; junction bases with no gene match: 16. The CDR3 loop is CASSKGAAGQKMNTEAFF. The CDR3 DNA sequence: TGTGCCAGCAGCAAAGGAGCCGCGGGACAGAAAATGAACACTGAAGCTTTCTTT.

This clone has only a few counts. The chain joins TRBV9 to TRBJ2-1; TRBD2 is a possible D gene (6 bases). V shed 0 bases and J shed 4 bases, with 11 bases lying between them. The CDR3 runs 15 residues. Per germline, CDR1 SGDLS and CDR2 YYNGEE. CDR3 amino acids: CASSVGAGLYNEQFF. The CDR3 DNA sequence: TGTGCCAGCAGCGTAGGAGCGGGCCTGTACAATGAGCAGTTCTTC.

This sequence joins TRBV29-1 and TRBJ1-5; D is possibly TRBD1 (6 bases). This CDR3 comprises 12 residues. Per the germline V gene, CDR1 is SQVTM and CDR2 is ANQGSEA. With 6 bases removed from V and 4 bases from J, the gap between germline ends came to 10 bases. The CDR3 here is CSVQGGNQPQHF. The CDR3 region has the DNA TGCAGCGTCCAAGGGGGAAATCAGCCCCAGCATTTT.

V usage is TRBV9 and J usage is TRBJ2-7, with unresolved D. Germline-derived CDR1 and CDR2 are SGDLS and YYNGEE. Trimming stripped 0 bases from V and 0 bases from J, with 10 bases between. This CDR3 has 15 residues. CDR3 protein: CASSVGLESSYEQYF. CDR3 sequence (DNA): TGTGCCAGCAGCGTAGGTCTGGAGAGCTCCTACGAGCAGTACTTC.

A few counts support this clone. The chain recombines TRBV20-1 with TRBJ2-5; 8 bases are a match to TRBD2. The V gene end was trimmed by 7 bases and the J gene end by 4 bases; junction bases not matched to a gene: 2. This CDR3 has 11 amino acids. Germline V gene data show CDR1 as DFQATT and CDR2 as SNEGSKA (reference sequence). The CDR3 sequence is CSERERETQYF. The CDR3 DNA follows: TGCAGTGAGCGGGAGAGAGAGACCCAGTACTTC.

The chain combines TRBV27 with TRBJ1-1; 8 nucleotides agree with TRBD1. CDR1 is MNHEY and CDR2 is SMNVEV in the germline V gene (reference sequence). The V segment lost 6 bases and the J segment 3 bases; nucleotides outside the gene matches: 6. The CDR3 consists of 14 residues. CDR3: CASSPDRGYTEAFF. The CDR3 coding sequence is TGTGCCAGCAGCCCTGACAGGGGTTACACTGAAGCTTTCTTT.

This clone has just a few counts. V is TRBV28 and J is TRBJ1-5, with D perhaps TRBD1 (5 bases). CDR3 size: 14 residues. Germline V gives CDR1 MDHEN, CDR2 SYDVKM. V was clipped by 5 bases and J by 4 bases, with 12 bases between them. The CDR3 DNA follows: TGTGCCAGCAGTCCCCCTTCAGGGAATCAGCCCCAGCATTTT. Its translation: CASSPPSGNQPQHF.

This chain connects TRBV6-5 to TRBJ2-3; no reliable D call. The V gene's germline CDR1 is MNHEY and CDR2 SVGAGI. CDR3 length equals 16 residues. Trimming pared 2 bases from V and 5 bases from J, leaving 17 bases between. In DNA, the CDR3 is TGTGCCAGCAGTTACACCTTCGGAACAGAGCTAGATACGCAGTATTTT. Protein sequence: CASSYTFGTELDTQYF.

V gene TRBV6-5 combines with J gene TRBJ2-1, with 14 bases lining up with TRBD2. V lost 9 bases and J lost 8; bases outside the gene matches: 9. From germline, CDR1 is MNHEY and CDR2 SVGAGI. The CDR3 extends over 15 amino acids. Written as DNA, the CDR3 is TGTGCCAGTAGAACCGGGACTAGCGGGAGCTATGAGCAGTTCTTC. This gives the protein CASRTGTSGSYEQFF.

In its sample, this clone was seen a few times. The V and J genes are TRBV5-1 and TRBJ2-7, with 7 nucleotides matching TRBD1. The CDR3 runs 15 residues. V lost 4 bases to trimming and J lost 3 bases; unmatched junction nucleotides: 10. Germline loops: CDR1 SGHRS, CDR2 YFSETQ. In DNA form, the CDR3 reads TGCGCCAGCAGCGATAGACCGGGACAGAGCTACGAGCAGTACTTC. Amino acid sequence: CASSDRPGQSYEQYF.

This clone showed up just a few times. V is TRBV18 and J is TRBJ2-1, with D tentatively TRBD2 (5 bases). V lost 2 bases and J 10 bases, leaving 12 bases between the germline ends. The length of the CDR3 is 13 residues. Per germline, CDR1 KGHSH and CDR2 LQKENI. CDR3 amino acids: CASSPSGVAEQFF. The CDR3 nucleotides are TGTGCCAGCTCACCAAGTGGGGTAGCGGAGCAGTTCTTC.

This clone showed up just a few times. The chain carries TRBV7-2 and TRBJ1-5; 9 nucleotides agree with TRBD1. V lost 0 bases, J lost 6 bases, and 3 bases stayed unmatched. The CDR3 totals 15 residues. Germline V lookup: CDR1 SGHTA, CDR2 FQGNSA. In DNA form, the CDR3 reads TGTGCCAGCAGCTTAGCGGGACAGGGTATTCAGCCCCAGCATTTT. Its protein product is CASSLAGQGIQPQHF.